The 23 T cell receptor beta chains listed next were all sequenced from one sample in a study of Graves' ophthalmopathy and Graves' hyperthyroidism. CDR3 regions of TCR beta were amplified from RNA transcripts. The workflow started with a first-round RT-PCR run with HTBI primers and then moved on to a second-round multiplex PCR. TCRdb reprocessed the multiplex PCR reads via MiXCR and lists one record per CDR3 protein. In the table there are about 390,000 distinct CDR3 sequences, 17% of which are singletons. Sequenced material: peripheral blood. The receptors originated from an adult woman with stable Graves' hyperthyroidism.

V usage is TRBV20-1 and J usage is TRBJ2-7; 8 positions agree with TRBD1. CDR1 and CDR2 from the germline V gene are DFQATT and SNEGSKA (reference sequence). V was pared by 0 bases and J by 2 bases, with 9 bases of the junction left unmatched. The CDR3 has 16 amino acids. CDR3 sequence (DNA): TGCAGTGCTAGAGATCGCAGGACAGGGAGTCCCTACGAGCAGTACTTC. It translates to CSARDRRTGSPYEQYF.

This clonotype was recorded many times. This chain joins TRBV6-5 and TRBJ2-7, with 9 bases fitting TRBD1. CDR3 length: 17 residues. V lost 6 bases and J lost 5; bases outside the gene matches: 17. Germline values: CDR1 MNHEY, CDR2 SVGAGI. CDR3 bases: TGTGCCAGCAGCCGACGACCTATGGGACAGGGAGGAGACGAGCAGTACTTC. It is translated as CASSRRPMGQGGDEQYF.

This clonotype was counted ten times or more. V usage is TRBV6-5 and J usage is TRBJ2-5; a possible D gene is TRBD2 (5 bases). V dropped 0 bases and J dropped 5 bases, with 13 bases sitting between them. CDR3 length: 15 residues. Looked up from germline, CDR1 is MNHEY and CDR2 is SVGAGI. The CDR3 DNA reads TGTGCCAGCAGTTACTCGAAAGCGGTTGGGGAGACCCAGTACTTC. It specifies CASSYSKAVGETQYF.

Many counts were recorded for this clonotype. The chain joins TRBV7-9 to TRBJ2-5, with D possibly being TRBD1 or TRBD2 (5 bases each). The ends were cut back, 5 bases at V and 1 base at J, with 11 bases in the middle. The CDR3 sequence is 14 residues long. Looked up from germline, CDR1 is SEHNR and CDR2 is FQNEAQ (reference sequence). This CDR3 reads CASSRIGTQETQYF. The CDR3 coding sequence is TGTGCCAGCAGCCGCATCGGGACCCAAGAGACCCAGTACTTC.

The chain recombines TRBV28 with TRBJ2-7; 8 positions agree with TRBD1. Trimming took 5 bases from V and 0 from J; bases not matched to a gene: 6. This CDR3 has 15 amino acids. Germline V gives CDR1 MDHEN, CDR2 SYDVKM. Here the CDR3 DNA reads TGTGCCAGCAGTCCACAGGGGACAGGCTCCTACGAGCAGTACTTC. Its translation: CASSPQGTGSYEQYF.

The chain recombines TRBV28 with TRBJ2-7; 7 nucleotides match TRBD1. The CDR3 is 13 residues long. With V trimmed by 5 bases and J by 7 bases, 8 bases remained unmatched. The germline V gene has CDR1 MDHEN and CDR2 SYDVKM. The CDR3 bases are TGTGCCAGCAGTGAACAGGGGTGGTGGGAGCAGTACTTC. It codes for CASSEQGWWEQYF.

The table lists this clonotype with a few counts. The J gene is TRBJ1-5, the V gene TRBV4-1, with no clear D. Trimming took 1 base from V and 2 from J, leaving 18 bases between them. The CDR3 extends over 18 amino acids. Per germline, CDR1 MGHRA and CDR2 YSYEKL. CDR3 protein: CASSQALRRETRNQPQHF. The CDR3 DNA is TGCGCCAGCAGCCAAGCCCTGCGACGGGAAACTCGCAATCAGCCCCAGCATTTT.

This CDR3 is CASKLRLAGGYEQYF. The CDR3 DNA is TGTGCCAGCAAGTTACGGCTAGCGGGTGGCTACGAGCAGTACTTC. The chain carries TRBV6-5 and TRBJ2-7; 8 bases align to TRBD2. Germline-derived CDR1 and CDR2 are MNHEY and SVGAGI. The CDR3 is 15 residues long. V shed 7 bases, J shed 3 bases, and the junction held 11 bases outside the gene matches.

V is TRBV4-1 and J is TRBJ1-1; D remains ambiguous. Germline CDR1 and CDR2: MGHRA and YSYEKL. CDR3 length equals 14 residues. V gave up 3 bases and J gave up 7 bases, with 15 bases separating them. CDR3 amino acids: CASSQRILGSEAFF. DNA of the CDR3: TGCGCCAGCAGCCAGAGAATATTAGGGAGTGAAGCTTTCTTT.

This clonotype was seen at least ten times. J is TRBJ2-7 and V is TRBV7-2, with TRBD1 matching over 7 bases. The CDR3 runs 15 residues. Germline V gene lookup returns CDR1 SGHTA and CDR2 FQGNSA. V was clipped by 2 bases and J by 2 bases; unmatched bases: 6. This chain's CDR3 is CASSLIRQGTYEQYF. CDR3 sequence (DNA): TGTGCCAGCAGCTTAATTCGACAGGGCACCTACGAGCAGTACTTC.

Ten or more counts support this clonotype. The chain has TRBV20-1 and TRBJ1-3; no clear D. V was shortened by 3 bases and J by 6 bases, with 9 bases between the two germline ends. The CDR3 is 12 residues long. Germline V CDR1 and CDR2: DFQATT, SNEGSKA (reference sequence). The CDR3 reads CSARTQLNTIYF. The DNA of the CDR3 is TGCAGTGCTAGGACTCAGCTAAACACCATATATTTT.

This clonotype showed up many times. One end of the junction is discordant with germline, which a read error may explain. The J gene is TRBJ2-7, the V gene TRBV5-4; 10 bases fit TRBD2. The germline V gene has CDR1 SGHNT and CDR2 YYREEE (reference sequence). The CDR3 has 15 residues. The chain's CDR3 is CASSLPSGSSHEQYF. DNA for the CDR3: TGTGCCAGCAGCTTACCTAGCGGGAGCTCCCACGAGCAGTACTTC. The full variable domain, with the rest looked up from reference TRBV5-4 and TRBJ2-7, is ETGVTQSPTHLIKTRGQQVTLRCSSQSGHNTVSWYQQALGQGPQFIFQYYREEENGRGNFPPRFSGLQFPNYSSELNVNALELDDSALYLCASSLPSGSSHEQYFGPGTRLTVT.

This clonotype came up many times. The CDR3 nucleotides read TGTGCCAGCACCCTCACAGGGGGCGCCGCCGGGGAGCTGTTTTTT. This gives the protein CASTLTGGAAGELFF. V and J are TRBV12-3 or TRBV12-4 and TRBJ2-2; TRBD1 agrees at 9 bases. Trimming removed 7 bases from V and 6 bases from J; junction bases left unmatched: 9. This CDR3 region has 15 residues.

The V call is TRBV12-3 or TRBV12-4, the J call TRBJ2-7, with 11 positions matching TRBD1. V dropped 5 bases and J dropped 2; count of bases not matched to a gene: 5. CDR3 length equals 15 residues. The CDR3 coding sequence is TGTGCCAGCAGTACTCCGGGACAGGGGGCCTACGAGCAGTACTTC. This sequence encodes CASSTPGQGAYEQYF.

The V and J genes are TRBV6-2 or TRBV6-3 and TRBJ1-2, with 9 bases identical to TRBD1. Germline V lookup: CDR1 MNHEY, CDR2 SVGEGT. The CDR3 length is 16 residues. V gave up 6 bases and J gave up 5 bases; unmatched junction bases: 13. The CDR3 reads CASSLSGTGNWYGYTF. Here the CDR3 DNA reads TGTGCCAGCAGCCTATCCGGGACAGGGAATTGGTATGGCTACACCTTC.

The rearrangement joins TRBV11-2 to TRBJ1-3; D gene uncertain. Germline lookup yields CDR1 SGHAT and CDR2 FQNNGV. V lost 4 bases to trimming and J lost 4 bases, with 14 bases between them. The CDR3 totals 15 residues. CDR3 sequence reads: CASSSTKGLGNTIYF. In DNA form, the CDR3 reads TGTGCCAGCAGCTCTACAAAAGGTTTGGGAAACACCATATATTTT.

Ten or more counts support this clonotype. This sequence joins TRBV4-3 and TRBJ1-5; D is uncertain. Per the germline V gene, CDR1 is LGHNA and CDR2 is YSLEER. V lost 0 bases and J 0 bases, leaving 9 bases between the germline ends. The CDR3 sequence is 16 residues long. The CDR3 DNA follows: TGCGCCAGCAGCCAAGATCACGGGTATAGCAATCAGCCCCAGCATTTT. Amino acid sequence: CASSQDHGYSNQPQHF.

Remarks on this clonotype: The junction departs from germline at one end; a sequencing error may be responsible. This CDR3 reads CASSPGIAVYGYTF. CDR3 coding DNA: TGTGCCAGCAGTCCCGGGATAGCCGTTTATGGTTACACCTTC. The chain recombines TRBV28 with TRBJ1-2; D is unresolved. The germline CDR1 and CDR2 sequences are MDHEN and SYDVKM. This CDR3 spans 14 amino acids.

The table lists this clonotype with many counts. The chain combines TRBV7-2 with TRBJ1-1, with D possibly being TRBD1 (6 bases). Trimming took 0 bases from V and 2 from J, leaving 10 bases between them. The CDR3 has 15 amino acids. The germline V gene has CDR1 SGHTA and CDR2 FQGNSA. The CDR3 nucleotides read TGTGCCAGCAGCTTAGCTGGGACACGTAACACTGAAGCTTTCTTT. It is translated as CASSLAGTRNTEAFF.

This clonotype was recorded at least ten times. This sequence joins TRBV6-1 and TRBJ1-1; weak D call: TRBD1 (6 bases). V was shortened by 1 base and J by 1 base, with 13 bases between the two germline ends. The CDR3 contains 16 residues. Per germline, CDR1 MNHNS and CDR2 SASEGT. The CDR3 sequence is CASSEVGRGENTEAFF. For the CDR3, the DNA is TGTGCCAGCAGTGAAGTGGGCAGGGGCGAGAACACTGAAGCTTTCTTT.

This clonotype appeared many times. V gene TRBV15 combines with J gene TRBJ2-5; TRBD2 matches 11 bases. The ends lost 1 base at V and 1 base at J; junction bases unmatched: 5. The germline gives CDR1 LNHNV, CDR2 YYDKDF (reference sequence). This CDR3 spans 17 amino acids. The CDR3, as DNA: TGTGCCACCAGCAGAGTCGGGCTAGCGGGAGGCCAAGAGACCCAGTACTTC. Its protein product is CATSRVGLAGGQETQYF.

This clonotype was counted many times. Here the CDR3 DNA reads TGCAGTCGCCCTAAAACCGGGACATCCAACACTGAAGCTTTCTTT. Amino acid sequence: CSRPKTGTSNTEAFF. The chain carries TRBV20-1 and TRBJ1-1, with a possible D match to TRBD1 (6 bases). The V gene lost 8 bases and the J gene lost 2 bases, with 21 bases spanning the gap. Germline values: CDR1 DFQATT, CDR2 SNEGSKA (reference sequence). The CDR3 sequence is 15 residues long.

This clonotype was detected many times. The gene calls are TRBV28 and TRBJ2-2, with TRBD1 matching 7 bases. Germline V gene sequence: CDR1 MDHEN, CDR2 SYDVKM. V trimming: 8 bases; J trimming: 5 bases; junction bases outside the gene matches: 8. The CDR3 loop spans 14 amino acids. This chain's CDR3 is CASERGQGTGELFF. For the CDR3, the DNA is TGTGCCAGCGAAAGGGGGCAGGGAACCGGGGAGCTGTTTTTT.